Shown below are 27 T cell receptor beta chains from a single sample sequenced in a study of cytomegalovirus exposure and HLA in healthy donors (dated by TCRdb to the late 2010s). The protocol used for the library was the immunoSEQ multiplex PCR assay. A mixture of 60 forward primers for TCR Vbeta segments and 13 reverse primers for TCR Jbeta segments was used in the multiplex PCR. The source is immuneACCESS, and TCRdb retained only in-frame sequences with V and J called. Part of the clones is not carried over; for the studies checked, unresolved V genes explain less than half of this, and the remainder is unexplained. For this sample there are about 270,000 clones; approximately 70% appear just once. The ten largest clones represent under 3% of the sample. Input material: PBMCs. Receptor source: a female donor in good health and CMV-seronegative.

The chain links TRBV10-1 to TRBJ2-1; D might be TRBD2 (8 bases). The germline gives CDR1 WNHNN, CDR2 SYGVQD (reference sequence). V was shortened by 2 bases and J by 9 bases, with 17 bases between the two germline ends. This CDR3 contains 15 residues. The CDR3 reads CASSEPGLGGSEQFF. The DNA of the CDR3 is TGCGCCAGCAGTGAGCCGGGACTAGGGGGCAGTGAGCAGTTCTTC.

This clone was picked up a small number of times. The V gene is TRBV7-8, the J gene TRBJ1-1; 7 positions agree with TRBD1. This CDR3 has 16 residues. Trimming took 1 base from V and 4 from J; bases not matched to a gene: 9. Germline V CDR1 and CDR2: SGHVS, FQNEAQ. The CDR3 coding sequence is TGTGCCAGCAGCTTAGGGTTACAGGGGAAAGGCACTGAAGCTTTCTTT. Its translation is CASSLGLQGKGTEAFF.

This clone was seen more than once but under ten times. V and J are TRBV27 and TRBJ2-5, with a possible D match to TRBD1 (6 bases). The J call may be in error: the DNA end matches TRBJ2-7 better. The CDR3 covers 13 residues. CDR1 and CDR2 (germline): MNHEY, SMNVEV (reference sequence). The CDR3 DNA is TGTGCCAGCAAGGCAGGGGCCTCCTACGAGCAGTACTTC. It is translated as CASKAGASYEQYF.

The chain uses TRBV28 and TRBJ2-1; 11 bases agree with TRBD2. V lost 7 bases and J lost 4; bases outside the gene matches: 6. CDR3 length: 15 residues. Germline V CDR1 and CDR2: MDHEN, SYDVKM. Here the CDR3 DNA reads TGTGCCAGCAAAGTCGGGACTAGCGGTTACAATGAGCAGTTCTTC. Protein: CASKVGTSGYNEQFF.

Notes on this clone: One end of the junction varies from germline; a read error may be responsible. The chain uses TRBV11-2 and TRBJ1-4; 8 bases are shared with TRBD1. The CDR3 totals 12 residues. The germline V gene encodes CDR1 SGHAT and CDR2 FQNNGV. The CDR3 region has the DNA TGTGCCAGCAGCCCAAGGGACGGGACAGGTATTTTT. It encodes CASSPRDGTGIF.

This sequence joins TRBV11-2 and TRBJ1-4; 8 bases are shared with TRBD1. Germline lookup yields CDR1 SGHAT and CDR2 FQNNGV. The ends lost 1 base at V and 6 bases at J; junction bases unmatched: 4. The length of the CDR3 is 15 residues. CDR3 in DNA: TGTGCCAGCAGCTTAGGGCAGGGGGCTCATGAAAAACTGTTTTTT. This translates into CASSLGQGAHEKLFF.

V is TRBV5-1 and J is TRBJ2-5, with 8 bases fitting TRBD1. CDR1 and CDR2 from the germline V gene are SGHRS and YFSETQ. After removal of 3 bases from V and 5 bases from J, the junction contained 3 bases not matched to a gene. The CDR3 runs to 13 residues. The CDR3 bases are TGCGCCAGCAGCTGGGGGACAGGCGAGACCCAGTACTTC. This codes for CASSWGTGETQYF.

V and J are TRBV6-1 and TRBJ1-2; no clear D. Per the germline V gene, CDR1 is MNHNS and CDR2 is SASEGT. This CDR3 is built from 12 residues. Deletions cut 3 bases from V and 5 bases from J, with 7 bases between. CDR3 bases: TGTGCCAGCAGTGATCGCAGTTATGGCTACACCTTC. Its translation is CASSDRSYGYTF.

The chain combines TRBV5-1 with TRBJ2-2; 7 nucleotides align to TRBD1. Per germline, CDR1 SGHRS and CDR2 YFSETQ. There are 16 residues in the CDR3. With 3 bases clipped from V and 1 base from J, the junction kept 6 bases outside the gene matches. This CDR3 is CASSSFGTENTGELFF. The CDR3 bases are TGCGCCAGCAGCTCATTTGGGACAGAGAACACCGGGGAGCTGTTTTTT.

This chain uses TRBV5-4 with TRBJ2-5; 9 bases match TRBD1. The CDR3 is made up of 15 amino acids. Looked up from germline, CDR1 is SGHNT and CDR2 is YYREEE (reference sequence). V lost 0 bases, J lost 3 bases, and 3 bases stayed unmatched. CDR3 sequence: CASSLAGQGKETQYF. CDR3 coding DNA: TGTGCCAGCAGCTTGGCGGGACAGGGAAAAGAGACCCAGTACTTC.

The V gene is TRBV6-5, the J gene TRBJ1-1; maybe TRBD1 (6 bases). This CDR3 is 15 amino acids long. Germline V CDR1 and CDR2: MNHEY, SVGAGI. V dropped 6 bases and J dropped 4 bases, with 18 bases sitting between them. The CDR3 loop is CASRAHETGSTEAFF. The CDR3 coding sequence is TGTGCCAGCAGGGCACACGAAACAGGGTCCACTGAAGCTTTCTTT.

The rearrangement links TRBV10-3 to TRBJ2-7; TRBD2 matches at 8 bases. The CDR3 is 15 residues long. The ends lost 3 bases at V and 3 bases at J; junction bases unmatched: 7. Looked up from germline, CDR1 is ENHRY and CDR2 is SYGVKD. The CDR3 spells CAISDPGLANYEQYF. The CDR3 DNA is TGTGCCATCAGTGACCCCGGACTAGCAAACTACGAGCAGTACTTC.

This clone was counted only a few times. The V call is TRBV10-3, the J call TRBJ2-3; 11 nucleotides match TRBD2. Germline assignment: CDR1 ENHRY and CDR2 SYGVKD. V lost 6 bases to trimming and J lost 4 bases; unmatched junction nucleotides: 3. The CDR3 totals 14 residues. The CDR3: CAIRLAGEADTQYF. CDR3 nucleotide sequence: TGTGCCATCAGACTAGCGGGAGAAGCAGATACGCAGTATTTT.

The genes are TRBV5-1 and TRBJ2-7, with 10 bases that match TRBD1. CDR1 and CDR2 (germline): SGHRS, YFSETQ. The CDR3 is 15 residues long. Trimming at V came to 3 bases and at J to 5 bases, leaving 8 bases not matched to a gene. CDR3 sequence reads: CASSSGGTGADEQYF. As DNA, the CDR3 is TGCGCCAGCAGCTCGGGGGGGACAGGGGCCGACGAGCAGTACTTC.

The J gene is TRBJ1-2, the V gene TRBV5-4; D might be TRBD1 (6 bases). CDR3 length: 13 amino acids. The V end lost 2 bases, the J end lost 8 bases, and 13 bases lay between the germline ends. Germline values: CDR1 SGHNT, CDR2 YYREEE (reference sequence). CDR3 in amino acids: CASSLQGSPGYTF. Here the CDR3 DNA reads TGTGCCAGCAGCTTACAGGGATCACCGGGCTACACCTTC.

This clone turned up a few times. The CDR3 DNA sequence: TGTGCCAGCAGTTTCCTCCTCGTGGACAGGGGCACAGATACGCAGTATTTT. It encodes CASSFLLVDRGTDTQYF. The chain couples TRBV28 to TRBJ2-3; 8 bases align to TRBD1. V shed 3 bases and J 1 base; nucleotides not matched to a gene: 9. CDR3 size: 17 residues. In germline, CDR1 is MDHEN, CDR2 SYDVKM.

The chain links TRBV6-1 to TRBJ2-1, with TRBD2 as a possible D gene (5 bases). The germline V gene encodes CDR1 MNHNS and CDR2 SASEGT. The CDR3 has 17 amino acids. V was clipped by 1 base and J by 2 bases, with 15 bases between them. CDR3 DNA sequence: TGTGCCAGCAGTGAAGTCCTCCGAGGGCTCACCTACAATGAGCAGTTCTTC. The encoded protein is CASSEVLRGLTYNEQFF.

In the case of this clone: This CDR3 is also generated by other DNA sequences in the sample. DNA of the CDR3: TGTGCCAGCAGTGCGATAGGGGGGGCTAGGGGCAATCAGCCCCAGCATTTT. Translating gives CASSAIGGARGNQPQHF. The chain couples TRBV2 to TRBJ1-5; D is perhaps TRBD1 (6 bases). The V gene lost 4 bases and the J gene lost 2 bases, with 18 bases spanning the gap. Germline loops: CDR1 SNHLY, CDR2 FYNNEI. The CDR3 has 17 amino acids. Variable domain in full (rest from reference TRBV2 and TRBJ1-5): EPEVTQTPSHQVTQMGQEVILRCVPISNHLYFYWYRQILGQKVEFLVSFYNNEISEKSEIFDDQFSVERPDGSNFTLKIRSTKLEDSAMYFCASSAIGGARGNQPQHFGDGTRLSIL.

The V call is TRBV6-4, the J call TRBJ1-5; TRBD1 aligns across 8 bases. The CDR3 length is 18 residues. From germline, CDR1 is MRHNA and CDR2 SNTAGT. The V and J ends lost 2 bases and 1 base, in that order; junction bases with no gene match: 10. The CDR3 loop reads CASSDPPGGRVSNQPQHF. Written as DNA, the CDR3 is TGTGCCAGCAGTGACCCGCCAGGGGGCAGGGTGAGCAATCAGCCCCAGCATTTT.

The V and J genes are TRBV7-9 and TRBJ2-5; perhaps TRBD2 as D (6 bases). The CDR3 covers 16 residues. From germline, CDR1 is SEHNR and CDR2 FQNEAQ (reference sequence). V lost 1 base and J 4 bases, leaving 16 bases between the germline ends. The CDR3 bases are TGTGCCAGCAGCTTAGTTCCTAGCGCGATCGGAGAGACCCAGTACTTC. It specifies CASSLVPSAIGETQYF.

V usage is TRBV6-1 and J usage is TRBJ1-5, with D possibly being TRBD1 (5 bases). The length of the CDR3 is 16 residues. The germline CDR1 and CDR2 sequences are MNHNS and SASEGT. V lost 0 bases, J lost 2 bases, and 11 bases lay in between. Here the CDR3 reads CASSEAFRVGNQPQHF. The DNA for the CDR3 is TGTGCCAGCAGTGAAGCGTTCAGGGTTGGCAATCAGCCCCAGCATTTT.

This chain links TRBV19 with TRBJ1-1, with D tentatively TRBD1 (6 bases). The germline gives CDR1 LNHDA, CDR2 SQIVND (reference sequence). Trimming left V 6 bases short and J 8 bases short, with 10 bases between. CDR3 length: 11 residues. The CDR3 bases are TGTGCCAGTAGGTGGGACAAGGAAGCTTTCTTT. Its translation: CASRWDKEAFF. Filled out from reference TRBV19 and TRBJ1-1, the complete variable domain reads DGGITQSPKYLFRKEGQNVTLSCEQNLNHDAMYWYRQDPGQGLRLIYYSQIVNDFQKGDIAEGYSVSREKKESFPLTVTSAQKNPTAFYLCASRWDKEAFFGQGTRLTVV.

The rearrangement links TRBV7-3 to TRBJ2-7; 7 bases map to TRBD2. Looked up from germline, CDR1 is SGHTA and CDR2 is FQGTGA. The V and J ends lost 1 base and 0 bases, in that order; junction bases with no gene match: 6. The CDR3 sequence is 16 residues long. The CDR3 reads CASSLNPAGASYEQYF. The DNA for the CDR3 is TGTGCCAGCAGCTTAAATCCGGCGGGAGCCTCCTACGAGCAGTACTTC.

This chain connects TRBV30 to TRBJ2-2, with D perhaps matching TRBD2 (5 bases). Germline loops: CDR1 GTSNPN, CDR2 SVGIG (reference sequence). This CDR3 region has 15 residues. V was cut by 0 bases and J by 3 bases, with 11 bases left in between. The CDR3 DNA reads TGTGCCTGGAGTGTAAGGGAGCTCGACACCGGGGAGCTGTTTTTT. Residues: CAWSVRELDTGELFF.

The chain employs TRBV9 and TRBJ1-2; D unresolved. V was trimmed by 3 bases and J by 6 bases, leaving 3 bases between them. Germline V gene data show CDR1 as SGDLS and CDR2 as YYNGEE. This CDR3 contains 10 residues. CDR3 in DNA: TGTGCCAGCAGCGGTAATGGCTACACCTTC. Protein product: CASSGNGYTF.

The chain's CDR3 is CASSQDRAGQRNSPLHF. The CDR3 DNA follows: TGCGCCAGCAGCCAAGATCGGGCCGGACAGCGCAATTCACCCCTCCACTTT. The chain joins TRBV4-1 to TRBJ1-6; TRBD1 is a possible D gene (6 bases). The CDR3 has 17 amino acids. V was clipped by 0 bases and J by 7 bases, with 16 bases between them. Germline CDR1 reads MGHRA; CDR2 reads YSYEKL.

This clone was seen a few times. The J gene is TRBJ2-5, the V gene TRBV30; the match to TRBD2 covers 10 bases. There are 15 residues in the CDR3. J was trimmed by 2 bases and V by 3 bases; bases with no gene match: 6. Germline values: CDR1 GTSNPN, CDR2 SVGIG (reference sequence). This chain's CDR3 is CAWSRAGGRQETQYF. The DNA for the CDR3 is TGTGCCTGGAGCCGAGCGGGAGGGAGACAAGAGACCCAGTACTTC.